Each of the 12 T cell receptor beta chains below was sequenced from the same sample in a study of blood T cell repertoires in COVID-19. Sequencing was performed with immunoSEQ multiplex PCR; in TCRdb, only in-frame clones are kept and a portion is missing. The repertoire holds a few hundred thousand clones, with roughly 90% as singletons. The material sequenced was PBMCs or T cells enriched from blood (not recorded which). The receptors were gathered from a woman aged 25 to 45 who had recovered from COVID-19.

This clone was seen only once. The rearrangement uses TRBV7-2 and TRBJ1-5, with 8 bases aligning to TRBD1. Germline CDR1 SGHTA, CDR2 FQGNSA. With 5 bases clipped from V and 0 bases from J, the junction kept 9 bases outside the gene matches. This CDR3 region has 17 residues. The CDR3 reads CASSTWTGRYSNQPQHF. The CDR3 DNA follows: TGTGCCAGCAGCACCTGGACAGGGAGGTATAGCAATCAGCCCCAGCATTTT.

The V and J genes are TRBV27 and TRBJ2-7; 10 bases match TRBD2. Germline lookup yields CDR1 MNHEY and CDR2 SMNVEV (reference sequence). Trimming took 5 bases from V and 4 from J; bases not matched to a gene: 5. This CDR3 has 14 residues. CDR3 residues: CASSPSGGGYEQYF. CDR3 nucleotides: TGTGCCAGCAGTCCAAGCGGGGGGGGTTACGAGCAGTACTTC.

The chain carries TRBV2 and TRBJ1-2, with a tentative D call TRBD1 (6 bases). V lost 7 bases, J lost 7 bases, and 19 bases lay in between. Germline CDR1 is SNHLY and CDR2 is FYNNEI. The CDR3 has 14 residues. CDR3 coding DNA: TGTGCCAGCACCCCGAGCACAGGGCAAGGTGGCTACACCTTC. Translating it yields CASTPSTGQGGYTF.

The rearrangement uses TRBV11-2 and TRBJ1-2; D is ambiguous. The CDR3 spans 13 residues. With 5 bases removed from V and 1 base from J, the gap between germline ends came to 8 bases. Germline V CDR1 and CDR2: SGHAT, FQNNGV. CDR3 coding DNA: TGTGCCAGCAGCCAAGCTTATAACTATGGCTACACCTTC. This sequence encodes CASSQAYNYGYTF.

This rearrangement joins TRBV19 to TRBJ2-2; D unresolved. The germline gives CDR1 LNHDA, CDR2 SQIVND (reference sequence). The V end lost 4 bases, the J end lost 6 bases, and 15 bases lay between the germline ends. The CDR3 contains 15 residues. The CDR3 sequence is CASSTLPVKAGELFF. In nucleotides, the CDR3 is TGTGCCAGTAGTACACTACCGGTAAAGGCCGGGGAGCTGTTTTTT.

The chain carries TRBV4-3 and TRBJ2-7; possible D gene TRBD2, 7 bases. The CDR3 covers 15 residues. V was shortened by 0 bases and J by 2 bases, with 11 bases between the two germline ends. The germline CDR1 and CDR2 sequences are LGHNA and YSLEER. DNA of the CDR3: TGCGCCAGCAGCCAAGATGTAGGGGGGGCCTACGAGCAGTACTTC. It is translated as CASSQDVGGAYEQYF.

The CDR3 coding sequence is TGTGCCAGCAGTGAAACAGGGAGGGATCAGCCCCAGCATTTT. Translation gives CASSETGRDQPQHF. The chain carries TRBV6-1 and TRBJ1-5; tentative D call: TRBD1 (6 bases). CDR1 is MNHNS and CDR2 is SASEGT in the germline V gene. The CDR3 sequence is 14 residues long. Trimming cost V 2 bases and J 5 bases, with 10 bases left between them.

In this sample, this clone turned up a few times. The V and J genes are TRBV30 and TRBJ1-3; the D gene is possibly TRBD1 (5 bases). The CDR3 contains 15 residues. With 5 bases removed from V and 0 bases from J, the gap between germline ends came to 14 bases. Germline CDR1 and CDR2: GTSNPN and SVGIG (reference sequence). For the CDR3, the DNA is TGTGCCTGGGGGAAGGACATGAGCTCTGGAAACACCATATATTTT. This translates into CAWGKDMSSGNTIYF. Together with reference TRBV30 and TRBJ1-3, the CDR3 gives the full variable domain: SQTIHQWPATLVQPVGSPLSLECTVEGTSNPNLYWYRQAAGRGLQLLFYSVGIGQISSEVPQNLSASRPQDRQFILSSKKLLLSDSGFYLCAWGKDMSSGNTIYFGEGSWLTVV.

The V gene is TRBV7-9, the J gene TRBJ2-7, with 10 bases lining up with TRBD1. CDR1 is SEHNR and CDR2 is FQNEAQ in the germline V gene (reference sequence). CDR3 length: 16 residues. Losses at the gene ends were 5 bases for V and 4 bases for J; bases not matched to a gene: 11. CDR3 in amino acids: CASSINPGQGIYEQYF. CDR3 nucleotides: TGTGCCAGCAGCATAAATCCGGGACAGGGGATTTACGAGCAGTACTTC.

The chain employs TRBV30 and TRBJ2-5; tentatively, D is TRBD1 (5 bases). Germline V gene lookup returns CDR1 GTSNPN and CDR2 SVGIG (reference sequence). Trimming left V 0 bases short and J 4 bases short, with 12 bases between. CDR3 length equals 14 residues. Written as DNA, the CDR3 is TGTGCCTGGAGTGTAGAAACAGGCAGAGAGACCCAGTACTTC. Translation: CAWSVETGRETQYF.

The chain joins TRBV7-8 to TRBJ1-1; 8 bases line up with TRBD1. Per germline, CDR1 SGHVS and CDR2 FQNEAQ. V shed 2 bases, J shed 5 bases, and the junction held 1 base outside the gene matches. The CDR3 consists of 13 residues. The CDR3 DNA is TGTGCCAGCAGCTTACAGGGGGCGACTGAAGCTTTCTTT. Protein sequence: CASSLQGATEAFF.

This clone was picked up one time. This chain connects TRBV18 to TRBJ1-5; no definite D call. Germline V gives CDR1 KGHSH, CDR2 LQKENI. This CDR3 has 16 amino acids. The V and J ends lost 4 bases and 5 bases respectively, with 18 bases between them. CDR3 in DNA: TGTGCCAGCTCACATTCGGGTCCTCCAGCGGATCAGCCCCAGCATTTT. Amino acids: CASSHSGPPADQPQHF. The full variable domain, its missing parts supplied by reference TRBV18 and TRBJ1-5, is NAGVMQNPRHLVRRRGQEARLRCSPMKGHSHVYWYRQLPEEGLKFMVYLQKENIIDESGMPKERFSAEFPKEGPSILRIQQVVRGDSAAYFCASSHSGPPADQPQHFGDGTRLSIL.